The following is a TCR beta chain sequence with its context. V lost 4 bases and J lost 3, with 22 bases in between. The CDR3 spans 16 residues. Per germline, CDR1 SQVTM and CDR2 ANQGSEA. The sample originates from a study of blood T cell repertoires in COVID-19. TCRdb's copy holds only in-frame clones and misses some; the assay was immunoSEQ multiplex PCR. The sample contains roughly 250,000 clones, roughly four fifths of which appear only once. The clonotype comes from a woman aged 55-69 years with active or convalescent COVID-19. This chain links TRBV29-1 with TRBJ2-7, with D maybe TRBD2 (6 bases). Input material: peripheral blood. The CDR3 DNA sequence: TGCAGCGTTGCATCCCTTACCGCGGGGCGGATCTACGAGCAGTACTTC. Translating gives CSVASLTAGRIYEQYF.